These T cell receptor beta chains were read from a single sample in a study of response to subunit inactivated influenza vaccine. TCRdb called the RT-PCR reads again in MiXCR, with one record for every CDR3 protein. This table has about 520,000 distinct CDR3 sequences, about 10% appearing once. The material sequenced was PBMCs from blood, taken 45 days after vaccination. The receptors derive from a man aged 45-65 years who received an inactivated influenza vaccine. The CDR3 runs from the conserved cysteine through the conserved F or W. A D gene is named only where the DNA matches it firmly. Clone size, where shown, is once, few, many, or a class for clones that have expanded.

V: TRBV20-1; J: TRBJ1-1; D: -; size: many; CDR3: CSARNLRGSTEAFF; DNA: TGCAGTGCTAGAAATTTACGGGGGAGCACTGAAGCTTTCTTT
V: TRBV6-6; J: TRBJ1-4; D: -; size: -; CDR3: CASSYPEEKLFF; DNA: TGTGCCAGCAGTTACCCGGAGGAAAAACTGTTTTTT
V: TRBV6-2/TRBV6-3; J: TRBJ1-1; D: TRBD1; size: -; CDR3: CASSNDRGTEAFF; DNA: TGTGCCAGCAGTAACGACAGGGGCACTGAAGCTTTCTTT
V: TRBV7-9; J: TRBJ2-7; D: -; size: -; CDR3: CASSFDSRRAYEQYF; DNA: TGTGCCAGCAGCTTCGACAGTAGAAGAGCCTACGAGCAGTACTTC
V: TRBV6-5; J: TRBJ1-5; D: -; size: once; CDR3: CASSTLGENQPQHF; DNA: TGTGCCAGCAGTACTTTAGGGGAAAATCAGCCCCAGCATTTT
V: TRBV6-1; J: TRBJ1-2; D: -; size: many; CDR3: CASSEPVGNYGYTF; DNA: TGTGCCAGCAGCGAACCTGTCGGGAACTATGGCTACACCTTC
V: TRBV29-1; J: TRBJ2-7; D: TRBD1; size: few; CDR3: CSVEAGGFNSYEQYF; DNA: TGCAGCGTTGAAGCAGGGGGCTTTAACTCCTACGAGCAGTACTTC
V: TRBV10-3; J: TRBJ2-1; D: -; size: -; CDR3: CAISHSRALNNEQFF; DNA: TGTGCCATCAGCCATTCGCGGGCCCTTAACAATGAGCAGTTCTTC
V: TRBV7-2; J: TRBJ2-2; D: TRBD2; size: few; CDR3: CASSLVRGAGGELFF; DNA: TGTGCCAGCAGCTTAGTGCGGGGGGCTGGCGGGGAGCTGTTTTTT
V: TRBV6-1; J: TRBJ2-3; D: -; size: -; CDR3: CATGGWGRPSTDTQYF; DNA: TGTGCCACCGGGGGATGGGGGAGGCCTAGCACAGATACGCAGTATTTT
V: TRBV20-1; J: TRBJ2-7; D: TRBD1; size: -; CDR3: CSATPGQGVPEQYF; DNA: TGCAGTGCTACACCGGGACAGGGGGTTCCCGAGCAGTACTTC
V: TRBV7-2; J: TRBJ2-2; D: TRBD2; size: -; CDR3: CASSLARRENVPGELFF; DNA: TGTGCCAGCAGCTTAGCTCGGCGGGAGAATGTTCCCGGGGAGCTGTTTTTT
V: TRBV28; J: TRBJ2-1; D: TRBD2; size: -; CDR3: CASRVRGGRNEQFF; DNA: TGTGCCAGCAGGGTGCGGGGGGGCCGCAATGAGCAGTTCTTC
V: TRBV11-2; J: TRBJ1-2; D: -; size: few; CDR3: CASSLLARPPNYGYTF; DNA: TGTGCCAGCAGCTTATTAGCCAGGCCCCCTAACTATGGCTACACCTTC
V: TRBV6-1; J: TRBJ2-1; D: -; size: few; CDR3: CANYGQAGVYNEQFF; DNA: TGTGCCAACTATGGTCAGGCTGGGGTTTACAATGAGCAGTTCTTC